The 9 T cell receptor beta chains below all came from one sample that was sequenced in a study of shared clonotypes between healthy human individuals. Assay: immunoSEQ multiplex PCR; the TCRdb copy retains only in-frame clones and omits some. Counted here are about 1 million clones, 65% to 80% occurring once; the ten biggest clones make up 1.4% to 1.5%. Sequenced material: memory CD4+ T cells sorted from blood. Subset denoted: CD45RA-negative fraction. These TCRs come from a man between 18 and 29 years old in good health.

The chain links TRBV5-3 to TRBJ2-7, with a possible D match to TRBD2 (5 bases). TRBV5-3 is known as an ORF, though its function is uncertain. Deletions cut 0 bases from V and 5 bases from J, with 15 bases between. The CDR3 has 15 amino acids. Here the CDR3 reads CARSLAESTIHEQYF. The CDR3 DNA reads as TGTGCCAGAAGCTTGGCCGAATCGACTATTCACGAGCAGTACTTC.

The chain couples TRBV4-1 to TRBJ1-4, with no clear D. Germline CDR1 MGHRA, CDR2 YSYEKL. V dropped 6 bases and J dropped 8 bases, with 10 bases sitting between them. This CDR3 has 12 amino acids. The CDR3 loop is CASRNSREKLFF. The DNA for the CDR3 is TGCGCCAGCAGGAACTCACGAGAAAAACTGTTTTTT.

This clone was seen a handful of times. The chain links TRBV2 to TRBJ2-7; 8 bases match TRBD2. Germline assignment: CDR1 SNHLY and CDR2 FYNNEI. J gave up 5 bases and V 2 bases, and 5 bases lay outside the gene matches. The CDR3 totals 14 residues. CDR3 protein: CASSERLASNEQYF. The CDR3 bases are TGTGCCAGCAGTGAAAGACTAGCGAGCAACGAGCAGTACTTC.

This clone was seen once. The rearrangement uses TRBV27 and TRBJ2-7; 10 bases line up with TRBD1. This CDR3 is built from 16 residues. Looked up from germline, CDR1 is MNHEY and CDR2 is SMNVEV (reference sequence). The V gene end was trimmed by 4 bases and the J gene end by 0 bases; junction bases not matched to a gene: 6. This CDR3 reads CASSYKGQGSSYEQYF. As DNA, the CDR3 is TGTGCCAGCAGTTATAAGGGACAGGGGAGCTCCTACGAGCAGTACTTC.

The chain couples TRBV6-6 to TRBJ2-7; the D gene is possibly TRBD1 (6 bases). CDR3 size: 13 residues. The germline V and J ends were trimmed by 7 bases and 4 bases, with 14 bases remaining between them. Germline V CDR1 and CDR2: MNHNY, SVGAGI (reference sequence). CDR3 DNA: TGTGCCAGCACCCCGCCCACAGGGTACGAGCAGTACTTC. The encoded protein is CASTPPTGYEQYF.

This rearrangement joins TRBV18 to TRBJ1-2, with no clear D. Germline assignment: CDR1 KGHSH and CDR2 LQKENI. V was pared by 6 bases and J by 0 bases, with 17 bases between. The CDR3 has 16 residues. CDR3 in DNA: TGTGCCAGCTCTCCCGAAGCTGGACGGTCTAACTATGGCTACACCTTC. Residues: CASSPEAGRSNYGYTF.

The genes are TRBV2 and TRBJ2-1; 9 nucleotides align to TRBD2. The CDR3 is made up of 14 amino acids. Germline V gene lookup returns CDR1 SNHLY and CDR2 FYNNEI. V shed 7 bases, J shed 4 bases, and the junction held 5 bases outside the gene matches. In DNA form, the CDR3 reads TGTGCCAGCATGGGCGGGGGGGATTACAATGAGCAGTTCTTC. Translation: CASMGGGDYNEQFF.

The J gene is TRBJ2-1, the V gene TRBV5-4; 9 bases line up with TRBD2. J lost 3 bases, V lost 2 bases, and 3 bases had no gene match. Germline assignment: CDR1 SGHNT and CDR2 YYREEE (reference sequence). The CDR3 extends over 15 amino acids. The CDR3 loop is CASSLDSGSYNEQFF. The CDR3 region has the DNA TGTGCCAGCAGCTTAGATAGCGGGAGCTACAATGAGCAGTTCTTC. The whole variable domain, remainder taken from reference TRBV5-4 and TRBJ2-1, is ETGVTQSPTHLIKTRGQQVTLRCSSQSGHNTVSWYQQALGQGPQFIFQYYREEENGRGNFPPRFSGLQFPNYSSELNVNALELDDSALYLCASSLDSGSYNEQFFGPGTRLTVL.

DNA of the CDR3: TGCGCCAGCAGCTTGGATCTACGAGGCAACTCTGGAAACACCATATATTTT. Protein product: CASSLDLRGNSGNTIYF. This chain uses TRBV5-1 with TRBJ1-3; D remains unclear. Germline CDR1 reads SGHRS; CDR2 reads YFSETQ. CDR3 length: 17 residues. V was cut by 0 bases and J by 0 bases, with 13 bases left in between.